This T cell receptor beta chain is from a study of CD8 T cells in Susac syndrome. TCR beta was sequenced from blood CD8+ and CD4+ T cells. The multiple sclerosis controls were treatment-naive patients affected by stable or active relapsing-remitting disease. FACS enriched CD8+ TEMRA cells, while bulk CD8+ and CD4+ were negatively isolated. Reverse transcription of 0.5 to 1 ug RNA was performed with random hexamers. Across 54 Vbeta and 13 Jbeta, immunoSEQ multiplex PCR amplified TCR beta CDR3. TCRdb fed the immunoSEQ multiplex PCR reads into MiXCR, producing one record per CDR3 protein. The profile covers a few hundred thousand distinct CDR3 sequences, with about 82% appearing a single time and 0.21% taken by the ten largest. The CDR3 sequence is 14 residues long. Trimming at V came to 4 bases and at J to 5 bases, leaving 6 bases not matched to a gene.

The chain couples TRBV12-3 or TRBV12-4 to TRBJ2-5; 8 nucleotides match TRBD1. Sequencing used CD8+ T cells from PBMCs. This receptor was taken from a human donor with multiple sclerosis. As DNA, the CDR3 is TGTGCCAGCAGTTCTGGACAGGGACAGGAGACCCAGTACTTC. This translates into CASSSGQGQETQYF.